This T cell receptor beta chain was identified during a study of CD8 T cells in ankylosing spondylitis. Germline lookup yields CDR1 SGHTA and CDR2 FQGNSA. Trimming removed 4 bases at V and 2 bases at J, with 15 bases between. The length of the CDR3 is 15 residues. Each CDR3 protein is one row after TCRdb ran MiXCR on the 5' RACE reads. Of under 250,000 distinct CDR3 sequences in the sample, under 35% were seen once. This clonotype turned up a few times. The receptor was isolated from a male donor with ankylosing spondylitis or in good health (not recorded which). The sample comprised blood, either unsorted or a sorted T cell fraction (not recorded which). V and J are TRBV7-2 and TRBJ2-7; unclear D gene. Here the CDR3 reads CASSSPPFLTYEQYF. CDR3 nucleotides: TGTGCCAGCAGCTCCCCCCCTTTCCTGACCTACGAGCAGTACTTC.